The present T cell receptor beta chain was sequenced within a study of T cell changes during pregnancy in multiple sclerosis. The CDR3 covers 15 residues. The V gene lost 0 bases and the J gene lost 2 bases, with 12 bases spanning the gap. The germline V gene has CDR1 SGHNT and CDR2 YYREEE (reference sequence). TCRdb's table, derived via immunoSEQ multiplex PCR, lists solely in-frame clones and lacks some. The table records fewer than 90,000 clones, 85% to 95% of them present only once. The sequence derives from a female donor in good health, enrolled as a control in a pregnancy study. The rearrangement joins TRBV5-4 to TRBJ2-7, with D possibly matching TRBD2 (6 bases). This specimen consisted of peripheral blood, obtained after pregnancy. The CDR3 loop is CASSLGGLTAYEQYF. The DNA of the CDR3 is TGTGCCAGCAGCTTGGGGGGACTCACTGCCTACGAGCAGTACTTC.